This T cell receptor (beta chain) was captured by sequencing in a study of shared clonotypes between healthy human individuals. Produced via immunoSEQ multiplex PCR; TCRdb's table is partial and in-frame only. This sample has 2,500,000 or so clones; under 95% occur once, and the top ten carry around 0.37%. The V end lost 3 bases, the J end lost 3 bases, and 10 bases lay between the germline ends. CDR3 length: 14 residues. Germline V CDR1 and CDR2: SGHNT, YENEEA. This chain links TRBV11-3 with TRBJ2-3; D remains unclear. The sequenced material came from naive CD4+ T cells from PBMCs. Subset indicated: CD45RA+ positively selected. The TCR was taken from a man younger than 35 in good health. Some clones in this sample may be carry-over from other donors' samples. The CDR3 DNA is TGTGCCAGCAGCTTCGAAAGTCGGACAGATACGCAGTATTTT. Residues: CASSFESRTDTQYF.